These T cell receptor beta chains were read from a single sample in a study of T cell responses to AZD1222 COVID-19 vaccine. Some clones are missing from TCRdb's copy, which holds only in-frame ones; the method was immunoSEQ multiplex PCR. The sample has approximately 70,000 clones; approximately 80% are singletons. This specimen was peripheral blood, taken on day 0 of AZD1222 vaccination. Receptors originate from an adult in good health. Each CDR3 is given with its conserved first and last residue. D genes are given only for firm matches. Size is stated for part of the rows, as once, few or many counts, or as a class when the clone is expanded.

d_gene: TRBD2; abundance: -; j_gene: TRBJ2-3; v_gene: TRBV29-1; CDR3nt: TGCAGCGTTGTAACTAGCGGGGGGCTAGGGGATACGCAGTATTTT; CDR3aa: CSVVTSGGLGDTQYF
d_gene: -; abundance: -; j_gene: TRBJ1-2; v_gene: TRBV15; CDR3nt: TGTGCCACCAGCCCGGACACCTCTAACTATGGCTACACCTTC; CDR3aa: CATSPDTSNYGYTF
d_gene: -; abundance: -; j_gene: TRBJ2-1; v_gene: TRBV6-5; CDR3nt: TGTGCCAGCACGGACCAAAGCTACAATGAGCAGTTCTTC; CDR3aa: CASTDQSYNEQFF
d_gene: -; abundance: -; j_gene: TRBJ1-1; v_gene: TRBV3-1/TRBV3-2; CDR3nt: TGTGCCAGCAGCCAAGTGTCAGGAATGTACACTGAAGCTTTCTTT; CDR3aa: CASSQVSGMYTEAFF
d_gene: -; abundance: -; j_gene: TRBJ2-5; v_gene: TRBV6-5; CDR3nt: TGTGCCAGCAGTTGGAGCAATAGGGAGACCCAGTACTTC; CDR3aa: CASSWSNRETQYF
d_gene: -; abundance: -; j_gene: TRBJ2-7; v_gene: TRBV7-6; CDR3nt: TGTGCCAGCAGCTTAGCCCCAGGCACCCCGCTGGGCGAGCAGTACTTC; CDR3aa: CASSLAPGTPLGEQYF
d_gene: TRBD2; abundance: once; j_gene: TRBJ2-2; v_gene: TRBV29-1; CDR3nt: TGCAGCGTTGGGGTGTATGGAGCGGGGGGCTCCACCGGGGAGCTGTTTTTT; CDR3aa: CSVGVYGAGGSTGELFF
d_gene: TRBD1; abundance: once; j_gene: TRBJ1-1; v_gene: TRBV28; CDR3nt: TGTGTGTCGACAGGGGGCCGAACTGAAGCTTTCTTT; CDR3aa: CVSTGGRTEAFF
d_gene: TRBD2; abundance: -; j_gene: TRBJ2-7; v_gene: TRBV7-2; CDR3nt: TGTGCCAGCAGCTTAGGGCCGCGGGGGGGATACGAGCAGTACTTC; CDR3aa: CASSLGPRGGYEQYF
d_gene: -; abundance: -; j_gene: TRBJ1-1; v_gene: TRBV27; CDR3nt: TGTGCCAGCAGCCCAACCGTAATTGTGTCTGAAGCTTTCTTT; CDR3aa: CASSPTVIVSEAFF
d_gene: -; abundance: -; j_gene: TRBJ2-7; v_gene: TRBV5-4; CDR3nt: TGTGCCAGCAGCTTCCAGGATTACGAGCAGTACTTC; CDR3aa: CASSFQDYEQYF
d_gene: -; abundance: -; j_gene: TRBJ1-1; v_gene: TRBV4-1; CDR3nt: TGCGCCAGCAGCCCCCCCCGGGGGATAATGAACACTGAAGCTTTCTTT; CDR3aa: CASSPPRGIMNTEAFF
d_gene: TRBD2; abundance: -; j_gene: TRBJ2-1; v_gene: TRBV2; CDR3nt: TGTGCCAGCAGTGAAAGGAGGACTAGCGGGGATGAGCAGTTCTTC; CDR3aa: CASSERRTSGDEQFF
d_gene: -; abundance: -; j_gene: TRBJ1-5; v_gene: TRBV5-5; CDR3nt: TGTGCCAGCAGCTTGGGGCGGACAGCGAACAATCAGCCCCAGCATTTT; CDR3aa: CASSLGRTANNQPQHF
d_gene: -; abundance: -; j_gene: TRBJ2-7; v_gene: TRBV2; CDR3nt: TGTGCCAGCAGGGCAGGGAACTACGAGCAGTACTTC; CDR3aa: CASRAGNYEQYF
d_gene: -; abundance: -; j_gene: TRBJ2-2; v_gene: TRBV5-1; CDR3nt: TGCGCCAGCAGCTTGGGCGTGGACACCGGGGAGCTGTTTTTT; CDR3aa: CASSLGVDTGELFF
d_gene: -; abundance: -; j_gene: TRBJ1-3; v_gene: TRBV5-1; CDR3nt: TGCGCCAGCAGCTTGGGATCCTCTGGAAACACCATATATTTT; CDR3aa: CASSLGSSGNTIYF
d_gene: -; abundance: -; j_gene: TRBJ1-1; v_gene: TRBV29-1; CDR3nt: TGCAGCGTTGAAGATCGGGGGCACACTGAAGCTTTCTTT; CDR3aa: CSVEDRGHTEAFF
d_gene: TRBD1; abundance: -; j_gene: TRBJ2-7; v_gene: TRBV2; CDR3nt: TGTGCCAGCAGTCGGGGACAGGGATCCGAGCAGTACTTC; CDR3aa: CASSRGQGSEQYF
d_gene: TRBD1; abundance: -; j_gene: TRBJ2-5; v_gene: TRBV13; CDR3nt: TGTGCCAGCAGCTGGGGACAGGGGGCACAAGAGACCCAGTACTTC; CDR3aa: CASSWGQGAQETQYF
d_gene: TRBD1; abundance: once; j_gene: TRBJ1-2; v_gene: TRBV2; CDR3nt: TGTGCCAGCAGGTGGGACAGGGACGTAGATGGCTACACCTTC; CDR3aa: CASRWDRDVDGYTF
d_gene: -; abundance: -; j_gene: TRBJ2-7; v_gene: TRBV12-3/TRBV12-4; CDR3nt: TGTGCCAGCAGTCCGGCCGGCTACGAGCAGTACTTC; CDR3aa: CASSPAGYEQYF
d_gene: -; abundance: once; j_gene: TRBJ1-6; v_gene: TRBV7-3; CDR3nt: TGTGCCAGCAGCCCGTTTCATACATCTAATTCACCCCTCCACTTT; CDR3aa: CASSPFHTSNSPLHF
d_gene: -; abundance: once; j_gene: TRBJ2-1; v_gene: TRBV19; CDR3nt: TGTGCCAGTAGTATAGTACCAGGGCTTCACAATGAGCAGTTCTTC; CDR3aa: CASSIVPGLHNEQFF
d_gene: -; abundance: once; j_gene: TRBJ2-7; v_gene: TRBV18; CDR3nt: TGTGCCAGCTCACCGGAAGGGTACGAGCAGTACTTC; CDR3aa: CASSPEGYEQYF
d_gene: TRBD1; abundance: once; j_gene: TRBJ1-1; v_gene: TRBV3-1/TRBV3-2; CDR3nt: TGTGCCAGCGGTACAGGGGCGAACACTGAAGCTTTCTTT; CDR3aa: CASGTGANTEAFF
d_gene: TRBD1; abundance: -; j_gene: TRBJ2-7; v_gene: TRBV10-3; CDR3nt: TGTGCCATCAGTGTAGACCTGGGACAGGGGGCTATCCGCTACGAGCAGTACTTC; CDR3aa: CAISVDLGQGAIRYEQYF
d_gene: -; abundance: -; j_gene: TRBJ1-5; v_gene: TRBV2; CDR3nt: TGTGCCAGCAGCTACGGGGATCAGCCCCAGCATTTT; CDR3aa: CASSYGDQPQHF